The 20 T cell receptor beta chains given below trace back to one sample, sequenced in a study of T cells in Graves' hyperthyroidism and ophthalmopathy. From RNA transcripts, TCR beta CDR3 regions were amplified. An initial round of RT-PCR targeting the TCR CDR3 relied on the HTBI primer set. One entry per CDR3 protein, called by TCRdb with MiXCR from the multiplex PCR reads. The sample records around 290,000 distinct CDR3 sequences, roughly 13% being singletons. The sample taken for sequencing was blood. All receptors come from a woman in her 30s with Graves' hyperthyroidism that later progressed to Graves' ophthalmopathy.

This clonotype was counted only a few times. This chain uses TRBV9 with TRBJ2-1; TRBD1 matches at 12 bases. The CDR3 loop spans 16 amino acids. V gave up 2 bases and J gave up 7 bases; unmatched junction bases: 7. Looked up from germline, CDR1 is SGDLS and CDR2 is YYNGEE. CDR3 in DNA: TGTGCCAGCAGCGTCCAGGGACAGGGGGCGCGTAATGAGCAGTTCTTC. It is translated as CASSVQGQGARNEQFF.

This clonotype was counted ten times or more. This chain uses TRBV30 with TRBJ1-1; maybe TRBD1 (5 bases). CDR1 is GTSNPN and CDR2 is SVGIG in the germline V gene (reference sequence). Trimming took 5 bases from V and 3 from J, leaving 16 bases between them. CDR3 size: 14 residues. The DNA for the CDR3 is TGTGCCTGGTCGGCCCAGGGTGAGGACACTGAAGCTTTCTTT. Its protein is CAWSAQGEDTEAFF.

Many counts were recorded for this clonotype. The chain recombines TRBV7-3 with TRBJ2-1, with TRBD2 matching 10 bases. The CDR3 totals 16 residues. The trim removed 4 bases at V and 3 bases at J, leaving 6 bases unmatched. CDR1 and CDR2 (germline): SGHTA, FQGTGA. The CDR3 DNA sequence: TGTGCCAGCAGCTATGCCGGGACTAGCGACTACAATGAGCAGTTCTTC. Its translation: CASSYAGTSDYNEQFF. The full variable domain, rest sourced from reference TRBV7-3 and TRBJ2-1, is GAGVSQTPSNKVTEKGKYVELRCDPISGHTALYWYRQSLGQGPEFLIYFQGTGAADDSGLPNDRFFAVRPEGSVSTLKIQRTERGDSAVYLCASSYAGTSDYNEQFFGPGTRLTVL.

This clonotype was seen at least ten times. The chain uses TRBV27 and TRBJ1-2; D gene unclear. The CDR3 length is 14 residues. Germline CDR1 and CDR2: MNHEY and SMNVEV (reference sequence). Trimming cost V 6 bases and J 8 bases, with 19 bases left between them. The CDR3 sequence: CASSSDLAWAGYTF. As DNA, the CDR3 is TGTGCCAGCAGCAGCGATCTAGCATGGGCGGGCTACACCTTC.

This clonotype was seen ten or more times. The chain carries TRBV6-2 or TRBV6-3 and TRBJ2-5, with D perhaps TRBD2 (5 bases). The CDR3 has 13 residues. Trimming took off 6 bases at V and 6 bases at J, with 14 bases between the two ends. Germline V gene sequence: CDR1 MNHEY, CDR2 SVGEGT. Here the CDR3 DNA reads TGTGCCAGCAGCCGCGGAGGATTGAAGACCCAGTACTTC. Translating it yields CASSRGGLKTQYF.

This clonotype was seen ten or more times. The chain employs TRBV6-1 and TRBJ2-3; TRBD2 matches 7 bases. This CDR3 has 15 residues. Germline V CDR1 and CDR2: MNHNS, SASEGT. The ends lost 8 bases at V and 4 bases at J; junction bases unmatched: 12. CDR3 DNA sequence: TGTGCCAGCTTTATGGGGAGGGCCGGTGCAGATACGCAGTATTTT. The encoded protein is CASFMGRAGADTQYF.

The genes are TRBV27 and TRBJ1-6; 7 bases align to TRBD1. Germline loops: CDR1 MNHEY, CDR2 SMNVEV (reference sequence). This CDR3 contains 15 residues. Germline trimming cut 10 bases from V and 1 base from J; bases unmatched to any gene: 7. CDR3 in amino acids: CATRQGVSYNSPLHF. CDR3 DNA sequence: TGTGCCACCCGCCAGGGGGTATCCTATAATTCACCCCTCCACTTT.

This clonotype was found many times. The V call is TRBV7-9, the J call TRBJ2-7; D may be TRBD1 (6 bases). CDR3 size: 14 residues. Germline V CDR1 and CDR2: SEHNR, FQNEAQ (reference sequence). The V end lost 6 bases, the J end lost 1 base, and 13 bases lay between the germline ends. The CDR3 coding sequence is TGTGCCAGCAGTTTTAACAGGGATTCCTACGAGCAGTACTTC. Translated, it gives CASSFNRDSYEQYF.

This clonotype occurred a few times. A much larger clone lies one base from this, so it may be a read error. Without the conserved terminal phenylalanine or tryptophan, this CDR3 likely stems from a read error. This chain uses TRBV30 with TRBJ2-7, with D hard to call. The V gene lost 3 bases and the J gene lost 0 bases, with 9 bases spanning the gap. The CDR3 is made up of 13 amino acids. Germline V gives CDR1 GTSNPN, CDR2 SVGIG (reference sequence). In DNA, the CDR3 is TGTGCCTGGAGCGCTGCGAGCTCCTACGAGCAGTACCTC. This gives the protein CAWSAASSYEQYL.

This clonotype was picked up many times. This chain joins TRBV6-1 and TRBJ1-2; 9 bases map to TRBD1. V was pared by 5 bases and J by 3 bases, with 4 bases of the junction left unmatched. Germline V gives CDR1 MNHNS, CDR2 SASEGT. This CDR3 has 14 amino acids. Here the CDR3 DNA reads TGTGCCAGCAGTAACCGGGACAGGGACTATGGCTACACCTTC. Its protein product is CASSNRDRDYGYTF.

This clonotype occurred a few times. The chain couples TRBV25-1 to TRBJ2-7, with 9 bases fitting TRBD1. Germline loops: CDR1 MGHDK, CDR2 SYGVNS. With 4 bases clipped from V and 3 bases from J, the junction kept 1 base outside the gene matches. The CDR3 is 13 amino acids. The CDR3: CASSGTGVYEQYF. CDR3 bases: TGTGCCAGCAGTGGGACAGGGGTCTACGAGCAGTACTTC.

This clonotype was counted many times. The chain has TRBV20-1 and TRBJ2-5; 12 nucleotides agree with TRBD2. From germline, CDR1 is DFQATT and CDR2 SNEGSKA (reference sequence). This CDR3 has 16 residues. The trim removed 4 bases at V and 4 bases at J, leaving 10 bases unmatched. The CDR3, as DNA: TGCAGTGCTAACTTCGGACTAGCGGGAAGCTCAGAGACCCAGTACTTC. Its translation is CSANFGLAGSSETQYF.

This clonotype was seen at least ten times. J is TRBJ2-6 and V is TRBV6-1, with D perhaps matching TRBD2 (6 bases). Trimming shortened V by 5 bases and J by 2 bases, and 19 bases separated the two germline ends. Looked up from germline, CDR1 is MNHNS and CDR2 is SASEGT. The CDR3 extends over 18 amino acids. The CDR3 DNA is TGTGCCAGCAGTCGAAGACTAGTTCGTCCCACTGGGGCCAACGTCCTGACTTTC. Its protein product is CASSRRLVRPTGANVLTF.

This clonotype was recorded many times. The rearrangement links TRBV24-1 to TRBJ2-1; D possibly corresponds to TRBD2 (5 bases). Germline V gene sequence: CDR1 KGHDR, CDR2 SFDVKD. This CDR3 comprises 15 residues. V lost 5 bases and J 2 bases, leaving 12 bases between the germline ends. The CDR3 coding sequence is TGTGCCACCAGTGCCCACGGGATGACCTACAATGAGCAGTTCTTC. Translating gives CATSAHGMTYNEQFF.

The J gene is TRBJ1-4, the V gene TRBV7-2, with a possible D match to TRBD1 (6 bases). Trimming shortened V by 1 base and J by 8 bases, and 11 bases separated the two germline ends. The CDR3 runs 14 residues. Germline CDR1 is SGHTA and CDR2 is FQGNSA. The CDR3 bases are TGTGCCAGCAGCTTAGGCCACGGGGGCGAAAAACTGTTTTTT. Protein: CASSLGHGGEKLFF.

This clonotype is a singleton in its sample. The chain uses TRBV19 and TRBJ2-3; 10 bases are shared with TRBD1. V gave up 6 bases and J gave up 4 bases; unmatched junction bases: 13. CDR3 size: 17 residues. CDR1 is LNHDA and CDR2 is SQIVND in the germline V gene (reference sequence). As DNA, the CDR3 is TGTGCCAGTAGCCAAATCGACAGGGGGCCGGGGTCAGATACGCAGTATTTT. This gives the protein CASSQIDRGPGSDTQYF.

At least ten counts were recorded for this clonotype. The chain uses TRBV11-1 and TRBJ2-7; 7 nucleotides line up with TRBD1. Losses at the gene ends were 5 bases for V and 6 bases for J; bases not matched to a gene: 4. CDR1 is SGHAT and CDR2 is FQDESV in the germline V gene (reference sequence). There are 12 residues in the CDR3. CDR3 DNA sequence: TGTGCCAGCAGCCAAGACAGGGCCGAGCAGTACTTC. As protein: CASSQDRAEQYF.

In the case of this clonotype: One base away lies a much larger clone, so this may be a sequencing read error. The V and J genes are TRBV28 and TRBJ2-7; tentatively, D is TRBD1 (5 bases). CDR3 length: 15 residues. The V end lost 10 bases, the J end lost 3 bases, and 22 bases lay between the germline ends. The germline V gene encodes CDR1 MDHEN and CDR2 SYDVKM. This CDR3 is CANKGSAGNVYEQYF. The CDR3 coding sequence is TGTGCCAACAAGGGGTCGGCAGGGAATGTCTACGAGCAGTACTTC.

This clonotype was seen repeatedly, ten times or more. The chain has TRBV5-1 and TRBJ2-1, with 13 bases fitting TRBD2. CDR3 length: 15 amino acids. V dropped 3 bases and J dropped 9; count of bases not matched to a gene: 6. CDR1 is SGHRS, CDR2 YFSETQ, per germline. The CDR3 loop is CASSSGTSGTIEQFF. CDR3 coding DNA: TGCGCCAGCAGCTCCGGGACTAGCGGGACCATTGAGCAGTTCTTC.

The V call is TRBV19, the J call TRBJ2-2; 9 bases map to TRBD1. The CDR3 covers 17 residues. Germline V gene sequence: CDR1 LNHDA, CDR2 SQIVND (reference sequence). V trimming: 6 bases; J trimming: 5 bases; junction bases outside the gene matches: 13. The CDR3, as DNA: TGTGCCAGTAGCCTGCTACCCCCCGGGACAGGGACCGGGGAGCTGTTTTTT. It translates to CASSLLPPGTGTGELFF.